Each of the 8 T cell receptor beta chains below was sequenced from the same sample in a study of T cell responses to AZD1222 COVID-19 vaccine. TCRdb keeps only in-frame clones here, not all; method: immunoSEQ multiplex PCR. There are 50,000 to 65,000 clones in the sample; roughly 86% occur only once, and about 2.5% lies in the top ten. Source: peripheral blood, taken 28 days after the second AZD1222 dose. The receptors stem from an adult who received the AZD1222 COVID-19 vaccine.

This chain connects TRBV5-4 to TRBJ2-1; 7 nucleotides match TRBD2. Germline-derived CDR1 and CDR2 are SGHNT and YYREEE (reference sequence). The CDR3 has 16 amino acids. Trimming removed 4 bases from V and 7 bases from J; junction bases left unmatched: 14. CDR3 amino acids: CASSGSLAGEKNEQFF. The CDR3, as DNA: TGTGCCAGCAGCGGGAGTCTCGCGGGAGAGAAGAATGAGCAGTTCTTC.

V usage is TRBV5-1 and J usage is TRBJ2-5; 8 nucleotides line up with TRBD1. CDR3 length equals 17 residues. Germline CDR1 reads SGHRS; CDR2 reads YFSETQ. V dropped 4 bases and J dropped 2; count of bases not matched to a gene: 13. Here the CDR3 reads CASSHHQGARGQETQYF. CDR3 DNA sequence: TGCGCCAGCAGCCATCACCAGGGGGCGCGCGGACAAGAGACCCAGTACTTC.

The rearrangement links TRBV30 to TRBJ1-5; D unresolved. The V and J ends lost 5 bases and 0 bases respectively, with 5 bases between them. Germline loops: CDR1 GTSNPN, CDR2 SVGIG (reference sequence). The CDR3 runs 12 residues. The CDR3 region is CAWGDSNQPQHF. In DNA, the CDR3 is TGTGCCTGGGGGGATAGCAATCAGCCCCAGCATTTT.

V is TRBV5-4 and J is TRBJ2-2, with 9 positions matching TRBD1. This CDR3 is built from 13 residues. CDR1 SGHNT and CDR2 YYREEE come from the germline V gene (reference sequence). Losses at the gene ends were 4 bases for V and 6 bases for J; bases not matched to a gene: 1. CDR3 in DNA: TGTGCCAGCAGCCGGACAGGGGCCGGGGAGCTGTTTTTT. This sequence encodes CASSRTGAGELFF.

V and J are TRBV14 and TRBJ1-6; 7 nucleotides line up with TRBD1. This CDR3 region has 15 residues. Trimming cost V 1 base and J 7 bases; bases outside gene matches: 4. Germline loops: CDR1 SGHDN, CDR2 FVKESK. The CDR3 here is CASSQVQGQNSPLHF. The CDR3 nucleotides are TGTGCCAGCAGCCAAGTTCAGGGACAGAATTCACCCCTCCACTTT. The full variable domain, its missing parts supplied by reference TRBV14 and TRBJ1-6, is EAGVTQFPSHSVIEKGQTVTLRCDPISGHDNLYWYRRVMGKEIKFLLHFVKESKQDESGMPNNRFLAERTGGTYSTLKVQPAELEDSGVYFCASSQVQGQNSPLHFGNGTRLTVT.

The sample holds a few counts of this clone. The chain recombines TRBV5-4 with TRBJ2-7, with 9 nucleotides matching TRBD2. Unmatched junction bases numbered 8, after V lost 4 bases and J lost 6 bases. The CDR3 length is 14 residues. Germline values: CDR1 SGHNT, CDR2 YYREEE (reference sequence). As DNA, the CDR3 is TGTGCCAGCAGCCCTGATAGCGGGAGTAGCGAGCAGTACTTC. As protein: CASSPDSGSSEQYF.

J is TRBJ2-2 and V is TRBV19; tentative D call: TRBD2 (6 bases). With 2 bases removed from V and 5 bases from J, the gap between germline ends came to 15 bases. Germline CDR1 reads LNHDA; CDR2 reads SQIVND (reference sequence). The CDR3 loop spans 16 amino acids. CDR3 in amino acids: CASSISQGGRTGELFF. CDR3 sequence (DNA): TGTGCCAGTAGTATAAGCCAGGGAGGAAGGACCGGGGAGCTGTTTTTT.

CDR3 loop: CASSLPGTGNEQYF. As DNA, the CDR3 is TGTGCCAGCAGCTTACCCGGGACAGGAAACGAGCAGTACTTC. This chain connects TRBV5-6 to TRBJ2-7, with TRBD1 identical over 8 bases. The CDR3 sequence is 14 residues long. Germline-derived CDR1 and CDR2 are SGHDT and YYEEEE. V was pared by 2 bases and J by 5 bases, with 6 bases of the junction left unmatched.